What follows are 12 T cell receptor beta chains derived from one specimen sequenced in a study of blood T cells in healthy people across ages (dated by TCRdb to between 2014 and 2017). The library came from 5' RACE. The instrument was an Illumina HiSeq 2500. A second PCR of about 6 to 11 cycles was run with a J-beta primer mix and a sample-barcoded 5' primer. TCRdb cleaned the public reads at Q25 with fastp, built clones with MiXCR and kept in-frame beta chains. Rows merge per CDR3 protein into single entries with the most common DNA and genes. The sample profile shows some 1,000,000 distinct CDR3 sequences; approximately 25% of them were found once. The leading ten clones occupy around 0.75% of the sample. In addition, the sample was reused for a study of T cells of mothers and their children.

Sequenced: blood. These TCRs come from a girl aged 2-10 years in good health.

This clonotype was counted between two and nine times. The chain recombines TRBV29-1 with TRBJ2-3, with a possible D match to TRBD2 (6 bases). The V end was cut by 6 bases, the J end by 2 bases, with 9 bases between. CDR3 size: 12 residues. Looked up from germline, CDR1 is SQVTM and CDR2 is ANQGSEA. The CDR3: CSVGGNTDTQYF. CDR3 DNA sequence: TGCAGCGTGGGGGGAAACACAGATACGCAGTATTTT.

The chain joins TRBV25-1 to TRBJ2-5; D is perhaps TRBD1 (5 bases). Germline CDR1 is MGHDK and CDR2 is SYGVNS. The CDR3 has 14 amino acids. Trimming took off 5 bases at V and 5 bases at J, with 15 bases between the two ends. Here the CDR3 reads CASSHHGPGETQYF. CDR3 bases: TGTGCCAGCAGTCACCACGGCCCAGGGGAGACCCAGTACTTC.

This clonotype was seen a handful of times. The junction differs from germline at one of its ends, possibly a read error. This sequence joins TRBV7-7 and TRBJ2-5; D possibly uses TRBD1 or TRBD2 (5 bases each). The CDR3 has 13 amino acids. CDR1 SSHAT and CDR2 FNYEAQ come from the germline V gene (reference sequence). The CDR3 DNA is TGTGCTAGCAGCCAACGGGGCCGAGAGACCCAGTACTTC. This sequence encodes CASSQRGRETQYF. Looking up the rest from reference TRBV7-7 and TRBJ2-5 gives the full variable domain: GAGVSQSPRYKVTKRGQDVTLRCDPISSHATLYWYQQALGQGPEFLTYFNYEAQPDKSGLPSDRFSAERPEGSISTLTIQRTEQRDSAMYRCASSQRGRETQYFGPGTRLLVL.

This clonotype was detected only a few times. The chain recombines TRBV7-2 with TRBJ2-1, with 9 nucleotides matching TRBD2. The CDR3 consists of 15 residues. Germline assignment: CDR1 SGHTA and CDR2 FQGNSA. The V and J ends lost 5 bases and 5 bases, in that order; junction bases with no gene match: 7. The CDR3 DNA reads as TGTGCCAGCAGCCCAGCTAGCGGGACCCACAATGAGCAGTTCTTC. It yields the protein CASSPASGTHNEQFF.

The chain links TRBV29-1 to TRBJ2-3; possibly TRBD2 for D (5 bases). The CDR3 spans 14 residues. The germline V and J ends were trimmed by 5 bases and 0 bases, with 12 bases remaining between them. Germline CDR1 SQVTM, CDR2 ANQGSEA. The CDR3 sequence is CSVCVRTSTDTQYF. The DNA for the CDR3 is TGCAGCGTTTGCGTCCGGACTAGCACAGATACGCAGTATTTT.

This clonotype has more than one count but fewer than ten. The CDR3 sequence is CASSYSSIPRGVSSYEQYF. The CDR3 DNA is TGTGCCAGCAGTTACTCGAGCATCCCCCGCGGGGTTAGCTCCTACGAGCAGTACTTC. The gene calls are TRBV6-5 and TRBJ2-7, with D possibly being TRBD2 (6 bases). With 0 bases removed from V and 0 bases from J, the gap between germline ends came to 21 bases. From germline, CDR1 is MNHEY and CDR2 SVGAGI. The CDR3 covers 19 residues.

The rearrangement joins TRBV6-2 or TRBV6-3 to TRBJ2-5, with D possibly TRBD2 on 5 matching bases. Germline V gene lookup returns CDR1 MNHEY and CDR2 SVGEGT. Trimming pared 2 bases from V and 3 bases from J, leaving 10 bases between. The CDR3 extends over 14 amino acids. The CDR3 nucleotides read TGTGCCAGCAGTTACGCGGACTGGGAAGAGACCCAGTACTTC. This translates into CASSYADWEETQYF.

The chain is built from TRBV7-3 and TRBJ1-6, with D maybe TRBD1 (6 bases). V was pared by 5 bases and J by 7 bases, with 12 bases between. Germline V gene sequence: CDR1 SGHTA, CDR2 FQGTGA. This CDR3 contains 14 residues. The CDR3 DNA reads as TGTGCCAGCAGCAAATCAGGGGTCAATTCACCCCTCCACTTT. Amino acids: CASSKSGVNSPLHF.

This clonotype was counted only a few times. The rearrangement uses TRBV6-6 and TRBJ2-5; 8 bases agree with TRBD2. The CDR3 has 13 amino acids. The junction had 14 bases not matched to a gene; V was cut back by 7 bases and J by 13 bases. CDR1 and CDR2 (germline): MNHNY, SVGAGI (reference sequence). In DNA form, the CDR3 reads TGTGCCAGCAAGGTCGGGGGGGCCTACGAGCGGTACTTC. It codes for CASKVGGAYERYF.

The chain uses TRBV7-2 and TRBJ2-7; D may be TRBD1 (6 bases). The CDR3 has 12 amino acids. The germline V gene has CDR1 SGHTA and CDR2 FQGNSA. Trimming took 5 bases from V and 9 from J, leaving 14 bases between them. The CDR3 sequence is CASSQDRLVQYF. In DNA form, the CDR3 reads TGTGCCAGCAGCCAAGACAGGCTCGTGCAGTACTTC. Full variable domain (missing parts from reference TRBV7-2 and TRBJ2-7): GAGVSQSPSNKVTEKGKDVELRCDPISGHTALYWYRQSLGQGLEFLIYFQGNSAPDKSGLPSDRFSAERTGGSVSTLTIQRTQQEDSAVYLCASSQDRLVQYFGPGTRLTVT.

The chain uses TRBV29-1 and TRBJ2-2; possibly TRBD2 for D (5 bases). Germline V gives CDR1 SQVTM, CDR2 ANQGSEA. This CDR3 comprises 14 residues. Trimming removed 3 bases at V and 1 base at J, with 9 bases between. The CDR3 reads CSVESGENTGELFF. CDR3 coding DNA: TGCAGCGTTGAGAGCGGTGAGAACACCGGGGAGCTGTTTTTT.

The chain employs TRBV25-1 and TRBJ1-1, with TRBD1 as a possible D gene (5 bases). Trimming removed 6 bases from V and 3 bases from J, with 11 bases in between. Germline V lookup: CDR1 MGHDK, CDR2 SYGVNS. The CDR3 is 13 amino acids. The CDR3 DNA reads as TGTGCCAGCAGAGGTTTAGGGGACACTGAAGCTTTCTTT. It yields the protein CASRGLGDTEAFF. The full variable domain, in which reference TRBV25-1 and TRBJ1-1 provide the parts outside the CDR3, is EADIYQTPRYLVIGTGKKITLECSQTMGHDKMYWYQQDPGMELHLIHYSYGVNSTEKGDLSSESTVSRIRTEHFPLTLESARPSHTSQYLCASRGLGDTEAFFGQGTRLTVV.